These 2 T cell receptor beta chains originate from one sample sequenced in a study of T cells in Graves' hyperthyroidism and ophthalmopathy. TCR beta CDR3 sequences were amplified from RNA transcripts. The primer set for the first-round RT-PCR of the TCR CDR3 was HTBI. TCRdb ran MiXCR on the multiplex PCR reads and lists one entry per CDR3 protein. Among about 300,000 distinct CDR3 sequences listed, approximately 15% were seen once. The specimen sequenced was blood. The receptors come from a woman aged 40 to 50 with Graves' hyperthyroidism.

This clonotype was picked up many times. The chain joins TRBV3-1 to TRBJ1-1; D might be TRBD1 (6 bases). Per the germline V gene, CDR1 is LGHDT and CDR2 is YNNKEL (reference sequence). This CDR3 spans 16 amino acids. Trimming cost V 4 bases and J 1 base, with 16 bases left between them. The CDR3 nucleotides read TGTGCCAGCAGCCTCCCAGGGGCAGGGGCGAACACTGAAGCTTTCTTT. Protein sequence: CASSLPGAGANTEAFF.

There are many counts of this clonotype. The rearrangement joins TRBV20-1 to TRBJ2-7; tentatively, D is TRBD1 or TRBD2 (5 bases each). The V and J ends lost 3 bases and 6 bases respectively, with 18 bases between them. The CDR3 length is 14 residues. CDR1 is DFQATT and CDR2 is SNEGSKA in the germline V gene (reference sequence). CDR3 nucleotides: TGCAGTGCTAGTTTCGGGACCGAGGCATTCGAGCAGTACTTC. Its protein is CSASFGTEAFEQYF.